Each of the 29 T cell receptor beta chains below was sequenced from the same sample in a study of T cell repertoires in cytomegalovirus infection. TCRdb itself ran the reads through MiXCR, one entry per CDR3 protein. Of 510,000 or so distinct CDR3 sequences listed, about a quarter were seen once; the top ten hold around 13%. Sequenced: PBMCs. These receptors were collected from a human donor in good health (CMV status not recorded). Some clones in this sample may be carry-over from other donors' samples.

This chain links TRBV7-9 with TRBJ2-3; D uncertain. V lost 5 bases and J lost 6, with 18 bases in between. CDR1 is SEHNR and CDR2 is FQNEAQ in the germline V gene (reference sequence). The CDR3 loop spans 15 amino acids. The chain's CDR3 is CASSIYPPPPDTQYF. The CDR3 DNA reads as TGTGCCAGCAGCATATATCCCCCACCCCCCGATACGCAGTATTTT. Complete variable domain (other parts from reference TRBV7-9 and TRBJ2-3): DTGVSQNPRHKITKRGQNVTFRCDPISEHNRLYWYRQTLGQGPEFLTYFQNEAQLEKSRLLSDRFSAERPKGSFSTLEIQRTEQGDSAMYLCASSIYPPPPDTQYFGPGTRLTVL.

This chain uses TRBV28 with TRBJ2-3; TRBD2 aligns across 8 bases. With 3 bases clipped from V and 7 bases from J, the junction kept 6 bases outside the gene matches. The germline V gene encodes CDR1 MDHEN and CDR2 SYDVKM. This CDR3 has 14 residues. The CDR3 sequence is CASSFTSGLNTQYF. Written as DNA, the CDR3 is TGTGCCAGCAGTTTTACTAGCGGATTAAATACGCAGTATTTT.

CDR3 DNA sequence: TGTGCCAGCTCACCTTCCTCGGACTATGCGGATGAGCAGTTCTTC. The encoded protein is CASSPSSDYADEQFF. The chain carries TRBV18 and TRBJ2-1, with D possibly TRBD2 on 6 matching bases. The CDR3 consists of 15 residues. Germline V gives CDR1 KGHSH, CDR2 LQKENI. V gave up 3 bases and J gave up 8 bases, with 17 bases separating them.

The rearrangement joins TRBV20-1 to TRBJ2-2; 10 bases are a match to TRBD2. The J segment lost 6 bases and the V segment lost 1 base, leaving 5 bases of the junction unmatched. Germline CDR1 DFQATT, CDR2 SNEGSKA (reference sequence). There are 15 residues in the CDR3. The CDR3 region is CSARVSSGRAGELFF. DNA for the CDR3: TGCAGTGCTAGAGTTTCGAGCGGGAGGGCCGGGGAGCTGTTTTTT.

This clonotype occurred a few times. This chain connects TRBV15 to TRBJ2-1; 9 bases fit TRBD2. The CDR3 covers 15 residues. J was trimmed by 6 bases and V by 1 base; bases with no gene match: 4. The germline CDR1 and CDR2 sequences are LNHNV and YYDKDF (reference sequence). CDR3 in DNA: TGTGCCACCAGCAGAGGCCCTAGCGGGGCCAATGAGCAGTTCTTC. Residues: CATSRGPSGANEQFF.

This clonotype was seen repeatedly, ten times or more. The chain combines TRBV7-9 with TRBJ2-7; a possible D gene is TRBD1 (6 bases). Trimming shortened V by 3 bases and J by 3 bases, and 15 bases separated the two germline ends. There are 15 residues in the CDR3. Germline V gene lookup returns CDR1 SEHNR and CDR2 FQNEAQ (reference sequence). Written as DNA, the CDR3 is TGTGCCAGCAGCTTGGGGGCCGTTGCTGTCTACGAGCAGTACGTC. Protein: CASSLGAVAVYEQYV.

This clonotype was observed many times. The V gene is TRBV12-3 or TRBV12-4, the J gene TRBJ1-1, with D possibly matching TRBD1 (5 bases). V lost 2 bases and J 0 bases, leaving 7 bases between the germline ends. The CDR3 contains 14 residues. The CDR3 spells CASSLMGLNTEAFF. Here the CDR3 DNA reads TGTGCCAGCAGTTTAATGGGGCTGAACACTGAAGCTTTCTTT.

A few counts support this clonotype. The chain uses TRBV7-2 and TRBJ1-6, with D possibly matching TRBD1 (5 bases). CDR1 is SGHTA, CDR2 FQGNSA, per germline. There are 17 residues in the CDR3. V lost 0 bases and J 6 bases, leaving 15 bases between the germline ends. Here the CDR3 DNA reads TGTGCCAGCAGCTTAGCGCGACCGCAGAGGGGTAATTCACCCCTCCACTTT. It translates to CASSLARPQRGNSPLHF.

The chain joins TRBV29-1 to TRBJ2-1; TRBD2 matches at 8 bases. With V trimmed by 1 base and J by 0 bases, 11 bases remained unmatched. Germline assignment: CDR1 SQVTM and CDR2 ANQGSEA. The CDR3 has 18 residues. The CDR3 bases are TGCAGCGTTGAAGGGTCCCCGACTAGCGCGAGCTCCTACAATGAGCAGTTCTTC. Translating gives CSVEGSPTSASSYNEQFF.

CDR3 in amino acids: CASLTPENEKLFF. For the CDR3, the DNA is TGTGCCAGCCTCACCCCAGAAAATGAAAAACTGTTTTTT. J is TRBJ1-4 and V is TRBV2; D not resolved. Between the trimmed V and J ends, which lost 8 bases and 5 bases, there was a span of 12 bases. This CDR3 spans 13 amino acids. Looked up from germline, CDR1 is SNHLY and CDR2 is FYNNEI.

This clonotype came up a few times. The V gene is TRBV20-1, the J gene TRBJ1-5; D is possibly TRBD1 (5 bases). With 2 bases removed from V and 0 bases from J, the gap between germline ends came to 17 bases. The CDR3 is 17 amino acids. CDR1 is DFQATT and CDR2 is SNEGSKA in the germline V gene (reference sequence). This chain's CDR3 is CSARRDRGDYSNQPQHF. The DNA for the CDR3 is TGCAGTGCTAGAAGGGACCGAGGTGACTATAGCAATCAGCCCCAGCATTTT.

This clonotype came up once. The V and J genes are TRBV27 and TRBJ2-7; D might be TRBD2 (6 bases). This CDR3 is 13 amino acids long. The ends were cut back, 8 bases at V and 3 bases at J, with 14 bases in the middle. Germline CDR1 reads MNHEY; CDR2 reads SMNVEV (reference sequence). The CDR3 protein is CASRGLDRYEQYF. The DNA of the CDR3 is TGTGCCAGCCGGGGGTTGGATCGCTACGAGCAGTACTTC.

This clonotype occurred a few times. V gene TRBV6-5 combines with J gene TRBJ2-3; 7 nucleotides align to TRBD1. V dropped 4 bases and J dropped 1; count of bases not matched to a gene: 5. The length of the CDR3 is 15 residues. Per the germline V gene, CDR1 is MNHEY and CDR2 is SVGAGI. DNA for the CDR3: TGTGCCAGCAGTTCCCTCGGGACAGGCACAGATACGCAGTATTTT. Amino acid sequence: CASSSLGTGTDTQYF.

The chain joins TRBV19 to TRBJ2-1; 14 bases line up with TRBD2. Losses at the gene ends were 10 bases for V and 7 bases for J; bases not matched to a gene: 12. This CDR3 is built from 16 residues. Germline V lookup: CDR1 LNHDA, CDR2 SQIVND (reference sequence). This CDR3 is CATTSPTSGRVNEQFF. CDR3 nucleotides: TGTGCCACCACGAGCCCGACTAGCGGGAGGGTTAATGAGCAGTTCTTC. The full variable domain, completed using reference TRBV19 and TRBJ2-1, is DGGITQSPKYLFRKEGQNVTLSCEQNLNHDAMYWYRQDPGQGLRLIYYSQIVNDFQKGDIAEGYSVSREKKESFPLTVTSAQKNPTAFYLCATTSPTSGRVNEQFFGPGTRLTVL.

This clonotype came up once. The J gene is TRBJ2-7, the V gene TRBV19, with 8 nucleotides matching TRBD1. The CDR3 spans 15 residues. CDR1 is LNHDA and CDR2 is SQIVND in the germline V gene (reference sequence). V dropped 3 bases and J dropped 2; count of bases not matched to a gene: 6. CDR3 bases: TGTGCCAGTAGTATGGGGACAGGCTTGACCTACGAGCAGTACTTC. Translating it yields CASSMGTGLTYEQYF.

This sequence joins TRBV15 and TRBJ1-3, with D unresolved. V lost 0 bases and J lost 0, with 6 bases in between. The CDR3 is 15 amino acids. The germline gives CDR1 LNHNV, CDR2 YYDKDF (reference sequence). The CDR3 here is CATSRDVGSGNTIYF. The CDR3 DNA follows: TGTGCCACCAGCAGAGATGTAGGCTCTGGAAACACCATATATTTT. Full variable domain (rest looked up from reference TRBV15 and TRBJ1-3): DAMVIQNPRYQVTQFGKPVTLSCSQTLNHNVMYWYQQKSSQAPKLLFHYYDKDFNNEADTPDNFQSRRPNTSFCFLDIRSPGLGDTAMYLCATSRDVGSGNTIYFGEGSWLTVV.

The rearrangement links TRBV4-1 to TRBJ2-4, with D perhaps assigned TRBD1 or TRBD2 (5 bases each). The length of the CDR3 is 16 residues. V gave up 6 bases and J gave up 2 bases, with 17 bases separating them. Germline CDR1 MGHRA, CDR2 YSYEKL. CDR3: CASSPGAPISKNIQYF. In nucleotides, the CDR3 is TGCGCCAGCAGTCCCGGGGCCCCTATATCCAAAAACATTCAGTACTTC.

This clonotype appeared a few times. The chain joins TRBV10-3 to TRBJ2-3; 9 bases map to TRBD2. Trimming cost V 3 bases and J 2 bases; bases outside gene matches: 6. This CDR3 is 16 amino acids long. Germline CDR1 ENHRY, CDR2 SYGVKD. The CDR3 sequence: CAISERSSGTTDTQYF. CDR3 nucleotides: TGTGCCATCAGTGAACGGTCTAGCGGGACCACAGATACGCAGTATTTT.

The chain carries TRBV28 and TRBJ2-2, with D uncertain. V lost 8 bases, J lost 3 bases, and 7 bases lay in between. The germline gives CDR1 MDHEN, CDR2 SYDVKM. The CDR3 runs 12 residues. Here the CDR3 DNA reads TGTGCCAGCGTAACCCACACCGGGGAGCTGTTTTTT. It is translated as CASVTHTGELFF.

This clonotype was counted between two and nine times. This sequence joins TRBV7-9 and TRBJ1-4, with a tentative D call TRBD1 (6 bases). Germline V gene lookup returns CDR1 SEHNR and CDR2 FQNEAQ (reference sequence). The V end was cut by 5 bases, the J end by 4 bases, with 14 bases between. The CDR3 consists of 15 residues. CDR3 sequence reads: CASSVRQAINEKLFF. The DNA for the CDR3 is TGTGCCAGCAGCGTGAGACAGGCTATTAATGAAAAACTGTTTTTT.

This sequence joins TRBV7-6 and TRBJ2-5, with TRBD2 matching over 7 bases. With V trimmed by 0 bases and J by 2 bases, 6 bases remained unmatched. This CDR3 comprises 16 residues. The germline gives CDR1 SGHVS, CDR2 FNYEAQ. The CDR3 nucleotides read TGTGCCAGCAGCTTAGCGGTGTTAGCGGGTCAAGAGACCCAGTACTTC. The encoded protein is CASSLAVLAGQETQYF. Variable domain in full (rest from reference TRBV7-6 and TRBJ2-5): GAGVSQSPRYKVTKRGQDVALRCDPISGHVSLYWYRQALGQGPEFLTYFNYEAQQDKSGLPNDRFSAERPEGSISTLTIQRTEQRDSAMYRCASSLAVLAGQETQYFGPGTRLLVL.

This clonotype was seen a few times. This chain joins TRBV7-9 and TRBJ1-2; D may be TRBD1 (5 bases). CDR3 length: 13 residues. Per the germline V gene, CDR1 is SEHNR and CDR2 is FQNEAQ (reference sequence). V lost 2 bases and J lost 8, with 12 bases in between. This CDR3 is CASSLPDSHGYTF. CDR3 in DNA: TGTGCCAGCAGCTTACCTGACAGTCACGGCTACACCTTC. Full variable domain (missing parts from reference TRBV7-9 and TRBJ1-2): DTGVSQNPRHKITKRGQNVTFRCDPISEHNRLYWYRQTLGQGPEFLTYFQNEAQLEKSRLLSDRFSAERPKGSFSTLEIQRTEQGDSAMYLCASSLPDSHGYTFGSGTRLTVV.

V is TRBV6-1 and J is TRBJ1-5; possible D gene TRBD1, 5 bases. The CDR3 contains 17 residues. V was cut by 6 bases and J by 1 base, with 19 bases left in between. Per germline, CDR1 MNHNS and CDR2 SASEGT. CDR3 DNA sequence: TGTGCCAGCAGGGCCTTAACCGGGACTTCAAGCAATCAGCCCCAGCATTTT. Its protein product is CASRALTGTSSNQPQHF.

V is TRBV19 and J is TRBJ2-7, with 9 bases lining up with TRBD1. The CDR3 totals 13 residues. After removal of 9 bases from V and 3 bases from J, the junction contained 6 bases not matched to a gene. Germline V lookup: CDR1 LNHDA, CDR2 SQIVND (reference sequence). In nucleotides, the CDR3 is TGTGCCAGATTTCCGGGACAGGGCTACGAGCAGTACTTC. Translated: CARFPGQGYEQYF. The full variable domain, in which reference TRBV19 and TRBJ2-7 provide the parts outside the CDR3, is DGGITQSPKYLFRKEGQNVTLSCEQNLNHDAMYWYRQDPGQGLRLIYYSQIVNDFQKGDIAEGYSVSREKKESFPLTVTSAQKNPTAFYLCARFPGQGYEQYFGPGTRLTVT.

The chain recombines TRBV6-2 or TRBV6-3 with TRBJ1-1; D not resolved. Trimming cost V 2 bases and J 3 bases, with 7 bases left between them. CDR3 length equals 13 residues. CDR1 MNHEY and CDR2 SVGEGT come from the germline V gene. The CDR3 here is CASSYPRHTEAFF. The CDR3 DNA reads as TGTGCCAGCAGTTACCCCAGGCACACTGAAGCTTTCTTT.

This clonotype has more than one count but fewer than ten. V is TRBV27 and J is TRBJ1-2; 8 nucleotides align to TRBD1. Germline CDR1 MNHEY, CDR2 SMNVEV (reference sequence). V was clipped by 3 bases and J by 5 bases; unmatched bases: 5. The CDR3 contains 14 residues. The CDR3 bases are TGTGCCAGCAGTTTTGGCAGGGGGCCGTATGGCTACACCTTC. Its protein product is CASSFGRGPYGYTF.

The CDR3 region has the DNA TGTGCCAGCAGCTTCTGGACAGCACTAGCCAAAAACATTCAGTACTTC. It is translated as CASSFWTALAKNIQYF. This chain joins TRBV7-9 and TRBJ2-4; TRBD1 is a possible D gene (6 bases). In germline, CDR1 is SEHNR, CDR2 FQNEAQ (reference sequence). V lost 3 bases to trimming and J lost 0 bases, with 12 bases between them. The CDR3 sequence is 16 residues long.

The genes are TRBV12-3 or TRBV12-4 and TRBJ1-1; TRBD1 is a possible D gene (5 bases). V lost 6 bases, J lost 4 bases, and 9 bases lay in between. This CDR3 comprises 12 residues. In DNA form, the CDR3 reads TGTGCCAGCAGCCGACAGATCACTGAAGCTTTCTTT. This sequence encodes CASSRQITEAFF.

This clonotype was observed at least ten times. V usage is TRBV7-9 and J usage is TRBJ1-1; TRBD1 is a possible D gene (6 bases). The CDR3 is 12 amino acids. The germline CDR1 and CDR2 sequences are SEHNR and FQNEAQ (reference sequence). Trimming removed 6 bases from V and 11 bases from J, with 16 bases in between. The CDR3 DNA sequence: TGTGCCAGCAGAGCAACAGGGACGCAGGCTTTCTTT. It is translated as CASRATGTQAFF. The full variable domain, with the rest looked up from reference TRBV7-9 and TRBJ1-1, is DTGVSQNPRHKITKRGQNVTFRCDPISEHNRLYWYRQTLGQGPEFLTYFQNEAQLEKSRLLSDRFSAERPKGSFSTLEIQRTEQGDSAMYLCASRATGTQAFFGQGTRLTVV.